The clone carrying this T cell receptor beta chain was recorded only once. The antigen is not known. The entry originates in a study of graft-versus-host responses after intestinal transplantation. As for the study in general: Every transplant recipient was induced with anti-thymocyte globulin, then maintained on tacrolimus and steroids for 2 to 4 years.

Study observations and caveats: Graft-donor T cell macrochimerism in patients accompanied high graft-versus-host to host-versus-graft clonal ratios in allografts. Peak GvH clone levels in circulation were associated with early post-transplant HvG declines.

Libraries were prepared by immunoSEQ multiplex PCR; TCRdb keeps only in-frame clonotypes and omits some of them. The table shows about 71,000 clones, with 90% occurring only once. The J segment lost 3 bases and the V segment lost 3 bases, leaving 9 bases of the junction unmatched. The length of the CDR3 is 16 residues. Germline loops: CDR1 MGHRA, CDR2 YSYEKL. V gene TRBV4-1 combines with J gene TRBJ2-7, with 9 nucleotides matching TRBD1. The receptor was derived from a human donor who received an intestinal transplant. The sample in question was unstimulated CD8+ T cells sorted from spleen or lymph node cells, obtained before intestinal transplant. CDR3 protein: CASSHPRQGVIYEQYF. For the CDR3, the DNA is TGCGCCAGCAGCCATCCGAGACAGGGGGTGATCTACGAGCAGTACTTC.